This T cell receptor beta chain was recovered during a study of early T cells in non-severe SARS-CoV-2 infection. V was trimmed by 0 bases and J by 0 bases, leaving 5 bases between them. Germline V CDR1 and CDR2: ENHRY, SYGVKD. The CDR3 is 14 residues long. The TCR library protocol was used to attach unique molecular identifiers. These identifiers were attached to individual cDNA molecules. Each CDR3 protein is one row after TCRdb ran MiXCR on the 5' RACE reads. Of some 80,000 distinct CDR3 sequences in the sample, more than 9% are singletons; the top ten hold approximately 7%. The J gene is TRBJ1-2, the V gene TRBV10-3; a weak D match, TRBD1 (5 bases). Source material: whole blood. The receptor's source is an adult who was a healthcare worker with PCR-confirmed SARS-CoV-2 infection or an uninfected control (not recorded which). CDR3 residues: CAISESTANYGYTF. The CDR3 coding sequence is TGTGCCATCAGTGAGTCGACAGCTAACTATGGCTACACCTTC.